The source of this T cell receptor (beta chain) is a study of T cells after yellow fever vaccination. Looked up from germline, CDR1 is MNHNY and CDR2 is SVGAGI (reference sequence). Trimming took off 0 bases at V and 0 bases at J, with 6 bases between the two ends. The CDR3 runs 15 residues. Findings and caveats of the study: It was a weaker secondary response, yet one that peaked faster, at day 5 versus 15. Overlap between CD4 and CD8 compartments was detected for a small share of clonotypes. Among primary-vaccination clones, most reappeared after the booster, at roughly 96% for CD4 and roughly 88% for CD8.

This clonotype was detected a few times. Its matching antigen is unknown. Generation of TCR cDNA used 5'RACE template switching (which added a universal primer site and UMIs). Each CDR3 protein is one row after TCRdb ran MiXCR on the 5' RACE reads. This table holds roughly 310,000 distinct CDR3 sequences, roughly 3.5% found once. The TCR originated in a man in his late teens or twenties who received the YFV17D yellow fever vaccine. The chain couples TRBV6-6 to TRBJ1-5; D is uncertain. Sequences were derived from PBMCs, sampled on the day of the yellow fever booster vaccination. CDR3 sequence reads: CASSYSSNSNQPQHF. The CDR3, as DNA: TGTGCCAGCAGTTACTCGTCAAATAGCAATCAGCCCCAGCATTTT.